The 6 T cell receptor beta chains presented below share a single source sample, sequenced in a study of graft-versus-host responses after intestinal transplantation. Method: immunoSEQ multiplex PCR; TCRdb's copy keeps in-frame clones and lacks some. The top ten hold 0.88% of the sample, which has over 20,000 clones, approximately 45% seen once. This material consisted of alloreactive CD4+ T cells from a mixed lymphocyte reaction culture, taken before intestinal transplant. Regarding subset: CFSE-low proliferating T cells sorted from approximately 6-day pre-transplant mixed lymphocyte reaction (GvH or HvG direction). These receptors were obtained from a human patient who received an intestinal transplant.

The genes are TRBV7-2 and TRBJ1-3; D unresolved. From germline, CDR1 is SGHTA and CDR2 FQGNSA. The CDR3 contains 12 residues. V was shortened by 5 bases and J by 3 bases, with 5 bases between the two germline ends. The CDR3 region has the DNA TGTGCCAGCAGCCTATATGGAAACACCATATATTTT. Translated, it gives CASSLYGNTIYF.

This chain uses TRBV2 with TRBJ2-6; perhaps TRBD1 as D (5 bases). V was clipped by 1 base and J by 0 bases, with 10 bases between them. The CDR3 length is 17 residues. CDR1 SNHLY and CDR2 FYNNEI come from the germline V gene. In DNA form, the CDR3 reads TGTGCCAGCAGTGAAGGGGGCAGGCCCTCTGGGGCCAACGTCCTGACTTTC. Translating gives CASSEGGRPSGANVLTF.

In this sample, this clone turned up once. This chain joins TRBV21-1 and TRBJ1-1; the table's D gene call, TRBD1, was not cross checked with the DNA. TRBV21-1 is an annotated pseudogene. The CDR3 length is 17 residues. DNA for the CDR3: TGTGCCAGCAGCCCCGGACAAAATGGTGCCCCGAACACTGAAGCTTTCTTT. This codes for CASSPGQNGAPNTEAFF.

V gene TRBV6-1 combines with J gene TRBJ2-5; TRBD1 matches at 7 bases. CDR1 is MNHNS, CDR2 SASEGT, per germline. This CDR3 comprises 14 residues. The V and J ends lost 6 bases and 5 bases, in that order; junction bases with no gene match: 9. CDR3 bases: TGTGCCAGCAGAGCCATGACAGGGTATGAGACCCAGTACTTC. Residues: CASRAMTGYETQYF.

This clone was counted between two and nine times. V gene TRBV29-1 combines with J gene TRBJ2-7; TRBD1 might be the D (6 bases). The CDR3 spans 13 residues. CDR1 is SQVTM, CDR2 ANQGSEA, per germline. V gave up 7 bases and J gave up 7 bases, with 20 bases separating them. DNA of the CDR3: TGCAGCGCCACGATGACAGGCTGGGGGGAGCAGTACTTC. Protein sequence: CSATMTGWGEQYF.

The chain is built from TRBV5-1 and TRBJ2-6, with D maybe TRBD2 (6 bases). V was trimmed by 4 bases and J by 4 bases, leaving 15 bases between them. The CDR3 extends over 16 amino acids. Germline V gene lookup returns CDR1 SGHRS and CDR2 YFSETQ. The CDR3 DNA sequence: TGCGCCAGCAGCACCTTGGGGGGTTCCGGGGCCAACGTCCTGACTTTC. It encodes CASSTLGGSGANVLTF.